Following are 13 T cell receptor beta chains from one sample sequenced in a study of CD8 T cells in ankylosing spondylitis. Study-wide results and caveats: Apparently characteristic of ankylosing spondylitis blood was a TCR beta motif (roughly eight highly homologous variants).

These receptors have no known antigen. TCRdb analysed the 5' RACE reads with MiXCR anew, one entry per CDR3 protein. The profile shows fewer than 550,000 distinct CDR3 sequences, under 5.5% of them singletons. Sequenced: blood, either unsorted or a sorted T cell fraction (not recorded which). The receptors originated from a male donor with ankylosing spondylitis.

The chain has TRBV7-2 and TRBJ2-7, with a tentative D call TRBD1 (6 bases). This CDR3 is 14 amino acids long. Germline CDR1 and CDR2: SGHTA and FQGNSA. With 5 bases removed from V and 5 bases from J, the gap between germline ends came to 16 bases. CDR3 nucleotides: TGTGCCAGCAGCCTCCGGCAGGGGTGGGACGAGCAGTACTTC. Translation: CASSLRQGWDEQYF. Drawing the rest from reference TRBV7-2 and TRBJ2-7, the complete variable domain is GAGVSQSPSNKVTEKGKDVELRCDPISGHTALYWYRQSLGQGLEFLIYFQGNSAPDKSGLPSDRFSAERTGGSVSTLTIQRTQQEDSAVYLCASSLRQGWDEQYFGPGTRLTVT.

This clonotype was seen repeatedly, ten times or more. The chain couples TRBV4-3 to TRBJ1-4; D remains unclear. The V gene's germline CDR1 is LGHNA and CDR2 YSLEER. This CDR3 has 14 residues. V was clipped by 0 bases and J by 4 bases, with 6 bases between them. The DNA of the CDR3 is TGCGCCAGCAGCCAAGAGCCAGTTAATGAAAAACTGTTTTTT. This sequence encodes CASSQEPVNEKLFF.

CDR3 in amino acids: CASSNLQGEETQYF. Written as DNA, the CDR3 is TGTGCCAGCAGCAATCTTCAGGGAGAGGAGACCCAGTACTTC. V gene TRBV21-1 combines with J gene TRBJ2-5; the table gives TRBD1 as D, unverified against the DNA. TRBV21-1 is termed a pseudogene. The CDR3 totals 14 residues.

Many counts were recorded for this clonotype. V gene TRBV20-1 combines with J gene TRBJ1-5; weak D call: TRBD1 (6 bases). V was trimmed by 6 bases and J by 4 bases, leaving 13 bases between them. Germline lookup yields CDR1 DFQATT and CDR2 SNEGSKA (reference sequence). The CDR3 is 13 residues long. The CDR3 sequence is CSASGTPNQPQHF. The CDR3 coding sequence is TGCAGTGCATCAGGGACACCAAATCAGCCCCAGCATTTT.

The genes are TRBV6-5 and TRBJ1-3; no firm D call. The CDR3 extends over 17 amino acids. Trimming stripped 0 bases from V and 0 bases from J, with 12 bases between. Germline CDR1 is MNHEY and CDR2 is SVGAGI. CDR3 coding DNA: TGTGCCAGCAGTTACTCGAATCCCCCAAGCTCTGGAAACACCATATATTTT. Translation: CASSYSNPPSSGNTIYF.

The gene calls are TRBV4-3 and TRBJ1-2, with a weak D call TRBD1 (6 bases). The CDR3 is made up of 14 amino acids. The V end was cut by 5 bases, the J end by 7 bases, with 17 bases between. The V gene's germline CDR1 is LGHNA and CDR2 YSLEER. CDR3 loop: CASSYKPGDSGYTF. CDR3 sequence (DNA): TGCGCCAGCAGCTACAAGCCAGGGGATAGTGGCTACACCTTC.

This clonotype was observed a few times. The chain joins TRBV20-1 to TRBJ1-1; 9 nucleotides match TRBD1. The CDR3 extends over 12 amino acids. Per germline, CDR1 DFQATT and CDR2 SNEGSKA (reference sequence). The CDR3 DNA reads TGCAGAGGGACAGGGAATCCCACTGAAGCTTTCTTT. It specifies CRGTGNPTEAFF.

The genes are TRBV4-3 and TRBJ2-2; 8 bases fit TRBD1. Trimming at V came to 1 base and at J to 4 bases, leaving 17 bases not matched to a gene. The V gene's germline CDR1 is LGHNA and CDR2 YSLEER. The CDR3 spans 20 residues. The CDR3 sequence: CASSQGFLDRELLFTGELFF. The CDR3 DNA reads TGCGCCAGCAGCCAAGGCTTCTTGGACAGGGAATTATTATTCACCGGGGAGCTGTTTTTT.

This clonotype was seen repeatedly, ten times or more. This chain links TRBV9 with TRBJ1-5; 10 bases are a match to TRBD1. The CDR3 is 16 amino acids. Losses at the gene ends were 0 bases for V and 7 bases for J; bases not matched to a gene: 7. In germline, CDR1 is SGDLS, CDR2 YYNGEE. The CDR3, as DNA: TGTGCCAGCAGCGTAGGATCGGGACAGGGGTTGCAGCCCCAGCATTTT. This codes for CASSVGSGQGLQPQHF. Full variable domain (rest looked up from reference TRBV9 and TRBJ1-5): DSGVTQTPKHLITATGQRVTLRCSPRSGDLSVYWYQQSLDQGLQFLIQYYNGEERAKGNILERFSAQQFPDLHSELNLSSLELGDSALYFCASSVGSGQGLQPQHFGDGTRLSIL.

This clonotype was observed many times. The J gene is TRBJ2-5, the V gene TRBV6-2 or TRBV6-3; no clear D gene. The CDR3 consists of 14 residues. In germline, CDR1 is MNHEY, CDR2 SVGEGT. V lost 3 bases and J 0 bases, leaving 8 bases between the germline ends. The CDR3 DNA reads TGTGCCAGCAGTTATACGGTGTACCAAGAGACCCAGTACTTC. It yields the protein CASSYTVYQETQYF.

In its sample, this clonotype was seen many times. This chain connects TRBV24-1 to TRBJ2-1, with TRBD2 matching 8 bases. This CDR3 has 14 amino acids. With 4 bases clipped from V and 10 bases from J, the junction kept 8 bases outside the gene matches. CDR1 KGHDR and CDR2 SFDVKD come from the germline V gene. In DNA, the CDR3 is TGTGCCACCAGTGACTCCGGACTAGCTGGGGAGCAGTTCTTC. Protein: CATSDSGLAGEQFF.

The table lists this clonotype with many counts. CDR3 sequence (DNA): TGTGCCAGCAGAGTGGACACCTCCTACAATGAGCAGTTCTTC. Protein product: CASRVDTSYNEQFF. This chain links TRBV6-2 or TRBV6-3 with TRBJ2-1, with TRBD1 as a possible D gene (5 bases). CDR3 size: 14 residues. V shed 6 bases and J shed 0 bases, with 9 bases lying between them. Germline V gene sequence: CDR1 MNHEY, CDR2 SVGEGT.

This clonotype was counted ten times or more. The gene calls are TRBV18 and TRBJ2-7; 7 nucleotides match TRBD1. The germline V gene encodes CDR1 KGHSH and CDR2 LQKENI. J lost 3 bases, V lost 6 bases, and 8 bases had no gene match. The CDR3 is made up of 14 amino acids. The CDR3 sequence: CASSYTGDRYEQYF. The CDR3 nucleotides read TGTGCCAGCTCCTATACAGGGGACCGCTACGAGCAGTACTTC. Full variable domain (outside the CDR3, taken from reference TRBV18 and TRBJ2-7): NAGVMQNPRHLVRRRGQEARLRCSPMKGHSHVYWYRQLPEEGLKFMVYLQKENIIDESGMPKERFSAEFPKEGPSILRIQQVVRGDSAAYFCASSYTGDRYEQYFGPGTRLTVT.